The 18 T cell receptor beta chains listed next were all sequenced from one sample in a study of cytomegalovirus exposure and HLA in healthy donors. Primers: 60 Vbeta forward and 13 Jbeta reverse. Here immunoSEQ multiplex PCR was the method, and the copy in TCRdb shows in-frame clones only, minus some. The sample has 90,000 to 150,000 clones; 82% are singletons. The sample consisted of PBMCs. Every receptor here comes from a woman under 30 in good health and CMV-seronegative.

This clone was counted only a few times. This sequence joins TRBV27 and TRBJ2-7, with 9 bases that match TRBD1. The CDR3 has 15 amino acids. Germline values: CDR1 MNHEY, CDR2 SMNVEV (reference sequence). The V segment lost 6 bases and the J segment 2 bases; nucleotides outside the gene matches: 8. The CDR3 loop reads CASSNPGQGTYEQYF. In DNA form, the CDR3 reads TGTGCCAGCAGCAACCCGGGACAGGGTACCTACGAGCAGTACTTC.

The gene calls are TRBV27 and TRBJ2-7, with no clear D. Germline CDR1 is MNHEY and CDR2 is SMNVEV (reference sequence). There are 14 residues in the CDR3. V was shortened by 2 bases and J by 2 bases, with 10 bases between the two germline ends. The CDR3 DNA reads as TGTGCCAGCAGTTTAAATCCTATTACCTACGAGCAGTACTTC. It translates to CASSLNPITYEQYF.

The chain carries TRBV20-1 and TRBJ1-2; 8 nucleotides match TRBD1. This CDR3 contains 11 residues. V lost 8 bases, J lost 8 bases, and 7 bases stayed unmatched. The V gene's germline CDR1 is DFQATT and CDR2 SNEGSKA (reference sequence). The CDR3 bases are TGCAGTCCGGACAGGGCAGACGGCTACACCTTC. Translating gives CSPDRADGYTF.

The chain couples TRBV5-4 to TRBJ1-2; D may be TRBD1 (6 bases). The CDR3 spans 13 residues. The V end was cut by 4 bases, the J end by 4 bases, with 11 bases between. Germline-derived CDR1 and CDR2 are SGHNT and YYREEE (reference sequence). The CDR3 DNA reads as TGTGCCAGCAGCGAGAGGGGGTTCTATGGCTACACCTTC. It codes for CASSERGFYGYTF.

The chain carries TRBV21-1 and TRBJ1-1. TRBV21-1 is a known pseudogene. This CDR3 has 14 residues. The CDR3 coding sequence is TGTGCCAGCGGGGCGGGGCCCAGAAACACTGAAGCTTTCTTT. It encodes CASGAGPRNTEAFF.

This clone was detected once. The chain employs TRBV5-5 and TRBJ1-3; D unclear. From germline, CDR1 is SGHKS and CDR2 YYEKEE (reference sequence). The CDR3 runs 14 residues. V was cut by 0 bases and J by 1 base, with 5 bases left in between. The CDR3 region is CASSLGRSGNTIYF. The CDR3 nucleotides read TGTGCCAGCAGCTTGGGCCGGTCTGGAAACACCATATATTTT.

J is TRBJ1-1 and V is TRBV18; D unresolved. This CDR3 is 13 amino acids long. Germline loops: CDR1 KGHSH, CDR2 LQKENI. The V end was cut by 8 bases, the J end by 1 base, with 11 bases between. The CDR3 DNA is TGTGCCAGCCTTCAAGGGAGGAACACTGAAGCTTTCTTT. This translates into CASLQGRNTEAFF.

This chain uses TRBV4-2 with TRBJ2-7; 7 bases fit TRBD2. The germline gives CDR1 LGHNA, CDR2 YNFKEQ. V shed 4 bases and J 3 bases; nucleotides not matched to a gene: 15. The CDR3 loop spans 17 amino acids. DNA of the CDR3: TGTGCCAGCAGCCTGCTCAGCGGGACCTATGGCGTCTACGAGCAGTACTTC. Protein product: CASSLLSGTYGVYEQYF.

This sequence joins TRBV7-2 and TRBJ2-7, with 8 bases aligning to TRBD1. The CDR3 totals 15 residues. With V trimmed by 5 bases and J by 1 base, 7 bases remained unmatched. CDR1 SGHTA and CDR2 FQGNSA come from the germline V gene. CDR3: CASSPRTGKSYEQYF. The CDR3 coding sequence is TGTGCCAGCAGCCCTCGGACAGGGAAATCCTACGAGCAGTACTTC.

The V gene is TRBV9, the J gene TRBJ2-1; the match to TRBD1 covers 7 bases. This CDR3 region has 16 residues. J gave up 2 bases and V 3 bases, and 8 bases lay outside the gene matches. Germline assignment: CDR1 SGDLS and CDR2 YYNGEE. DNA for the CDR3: TGTGCCAGCAGCGCCCATGCCAGGGGGACCTACAATGAGCAGTTCTTC. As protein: CASSAHARGTYNEQFF.

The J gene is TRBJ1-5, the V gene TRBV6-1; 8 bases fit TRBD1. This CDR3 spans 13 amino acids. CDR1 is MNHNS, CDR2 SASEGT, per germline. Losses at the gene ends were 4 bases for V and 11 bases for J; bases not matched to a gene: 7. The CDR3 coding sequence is TGTGCCAGCAGTGTGACAGGGGCAAATGCCCAGCATTTT. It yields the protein CASSVTGANAQHF.

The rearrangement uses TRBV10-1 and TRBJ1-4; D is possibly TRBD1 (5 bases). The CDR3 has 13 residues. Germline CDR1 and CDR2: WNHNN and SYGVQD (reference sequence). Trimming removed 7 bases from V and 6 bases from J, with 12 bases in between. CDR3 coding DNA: TGCGCCAGCAATCGACAGAGAGATGAAAAACTGTTTTTT. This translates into CASNRQRDEKLFF.

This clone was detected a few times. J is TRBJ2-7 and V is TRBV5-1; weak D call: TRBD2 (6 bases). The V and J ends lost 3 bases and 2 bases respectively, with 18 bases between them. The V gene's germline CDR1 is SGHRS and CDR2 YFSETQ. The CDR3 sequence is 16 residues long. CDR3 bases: TGCGCCAGCAGCTCCCTATACAGGAGGGAAGCCTACGAGCAGTACTTC. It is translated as CASSSLYRREAYEQYF.

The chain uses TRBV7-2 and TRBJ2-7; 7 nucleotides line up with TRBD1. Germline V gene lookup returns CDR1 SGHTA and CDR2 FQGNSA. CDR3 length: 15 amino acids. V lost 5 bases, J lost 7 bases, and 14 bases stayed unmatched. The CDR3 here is CASSRNRGPAEEQYF. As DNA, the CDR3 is TGTGCCAGCAGCCGAAACAGGGGCCCCGCGGAGGAGCAGTACTTC.

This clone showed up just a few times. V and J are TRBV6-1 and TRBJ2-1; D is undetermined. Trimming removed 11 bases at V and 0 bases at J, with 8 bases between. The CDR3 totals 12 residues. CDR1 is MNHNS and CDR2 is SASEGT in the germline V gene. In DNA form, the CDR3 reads TGTGCCGGCTCCATCTCCTACAATGAGCAGTTCTTC. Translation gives CAGSISYNEQFF.

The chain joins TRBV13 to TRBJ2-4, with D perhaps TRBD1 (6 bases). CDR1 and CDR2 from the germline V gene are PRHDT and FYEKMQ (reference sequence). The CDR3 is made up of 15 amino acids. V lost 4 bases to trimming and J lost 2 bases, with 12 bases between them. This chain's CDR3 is CASSSGTISKNIQYF. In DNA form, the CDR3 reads TGTGCCAGCAGCTCGGGGACAATCTCCAAAAACATTCAGTACTTC.

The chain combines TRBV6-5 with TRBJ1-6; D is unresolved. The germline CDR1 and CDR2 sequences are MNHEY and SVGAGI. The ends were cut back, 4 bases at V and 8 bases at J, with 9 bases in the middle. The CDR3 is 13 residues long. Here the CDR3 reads CASSSPGDSPLHF. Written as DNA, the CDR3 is TGTGCCAGCAGTTCCCCCGGGGATTCACCCCTCCACTTT.

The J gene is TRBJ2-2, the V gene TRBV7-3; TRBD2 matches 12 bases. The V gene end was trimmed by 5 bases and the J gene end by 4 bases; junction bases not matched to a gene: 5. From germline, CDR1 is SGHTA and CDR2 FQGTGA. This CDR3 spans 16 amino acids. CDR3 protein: CASSPLAGGTTGELFF. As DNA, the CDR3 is TGTGCCAGCAGCCCTCTAGCGGGGGGGACCACCGGGGAGCTGTTTTTT.